The T cell receptor (beta chain) described here comes from a study of shared clonotypes between healthy human individuals. CDR3 size: 15 residues. Per the germline V gene, CDR1 is SNHLY and CDR2 is FYNNEI. The ends lost 7 bases at V and 6 bases at J; junction bases unmatched: 6. At the deep level, the assay was run. The data were produced by immunoSEQ multiplex PCR, yet TCRdb's version contains in-frame clones alone and is incomplete. The sample shows approximately 740,000 clones, roughly 70% of them seen only once. About this clone: Other nucleotide sequences in the sample specify the same CDR3.

This chain uses TRBV2 with TRBJ2-2; 12 bases line up with TRBD2. This clonotype was obtained from a woman in her 30s in good health. The sample was memory CD4+ T cells sorted from blood. Subset described: CD45RA-negative fraction. CDR3 amino acids: CASIRLAGVPGELFF. The DNA for the CDR3 is TGTGCCAGCATAAGACTAGCGGGAGTTCCCGGGGAGCTGTTTTTT.